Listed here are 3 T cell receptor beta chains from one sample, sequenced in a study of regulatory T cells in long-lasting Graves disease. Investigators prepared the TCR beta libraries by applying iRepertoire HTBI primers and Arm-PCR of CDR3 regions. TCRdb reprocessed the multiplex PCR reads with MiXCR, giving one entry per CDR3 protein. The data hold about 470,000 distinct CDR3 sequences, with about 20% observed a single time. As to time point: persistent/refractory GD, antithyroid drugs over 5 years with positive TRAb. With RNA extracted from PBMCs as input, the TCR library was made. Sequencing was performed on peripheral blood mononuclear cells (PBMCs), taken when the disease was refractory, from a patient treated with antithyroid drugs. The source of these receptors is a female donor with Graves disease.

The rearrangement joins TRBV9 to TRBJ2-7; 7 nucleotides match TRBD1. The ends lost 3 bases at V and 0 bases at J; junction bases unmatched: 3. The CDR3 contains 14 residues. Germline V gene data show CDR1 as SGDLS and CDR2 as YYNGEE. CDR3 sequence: CASSAGTVSYEQYF. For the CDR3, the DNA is TGTGCCAGCAGCGCAGGGACAGTCTCCTACGAGCAGTACTTC.

CDR3 in DNA: TGTGCCAGCAGTAGCCCTGTTGGGACCCAGTACTTC. Amino acid sequence: CASSSPVGTQYF. This chain uses TRBV25-1 with TRBJ2-5; the D is unclear. The CDR3 is made up of 12 amino acids. V gave up 5 bases and J gave up 7 bases, with 11 bases separating them. Germline V gene lookup returns CDR1 MGHDK and CDR2 SYGVNS.

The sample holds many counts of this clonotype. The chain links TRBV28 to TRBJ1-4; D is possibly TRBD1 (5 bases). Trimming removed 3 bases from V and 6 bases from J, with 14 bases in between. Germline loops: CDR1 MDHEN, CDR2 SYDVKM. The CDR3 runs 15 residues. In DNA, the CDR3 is TGTGCCAGCAGTTTCTACGGGGGGTCGCATGAAAAACTGTTTTTT. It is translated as CASSFYGGSHEKLFF.